These 23 T cell receptor beta chains came from one sample sequenced in a study of OX40 agonist ivuxolimab in advanced cancers. Profiling relied on immunoSEQ multiplex PCR, and the TCRdb table lists in-frame clones only, not all of them. Of about 69,000 clones listed, 90% are singletons. Sequences were derived from CD4+ or CD8+ T cells sorted from blood, sampled in a trial of the OX40 agonist ivuxolimab. All receptors derive from an adult with an advanced solid tumor such as melanoma, head and neck, liver or kidney cancer.

The chain is built from TRBV28 and TRBJ2-4; unclear D gene. Trimming removed 3 bases at V and 6 bases at J, with 9 bases between. CDR3 length: 13 residues. CDR1 and CDR2 (germline): MDHEN, SYDVKM. Written as DNA, the CDR3 is TGTGCCAGCAGTTTGAGAAATCCAAACATTCAGTACTTC. Encoded protein: CASSLRNPNIQYF.

The rearrangement uses TRBV7-9 and TRBJ2-2; 8 positions agree with TRBD2. The trim removed 1 base at V and 1 base at J, leaving 5 bases unmatched. The length of the CDR3 is 17 residues. Germline V gives CDR1 SEHNR, CDR2 FQNEAQ (reference sequence). CDR3 protein: CASSLGYTSGNTGELFF. In DNA, the CDR3 is TGTGCCAGCAGCTTAGGGTACACTAGCGGGAACACCGGGGAGCTGTTTTTT.

The CDR3 DNA is TGTGCCAGCAGCTTAAACCAAGGGGGCCAAGAGACCCAGTACTTC. This gives the protein CASSLNQGGQETQYF. The chain uses TRBV7-9 and TRBJ2-5; maybe TRBD1 (6 bases). Per germline, CDR1 SEHNR and CDR2 FQNEAQ (reference sequence). V gave up 2 bases and J gave up 1 base, with 11 bases separating them. The CDR3 spans 15 residues.

For the CDR3, the DNA is TGTGCCAGCAGTTACTCGAGGACTGGAGTCTACGAGCAGTACTTC. Residues: CASSYSRTGVYEQYF. J is TRBJ2-5 and V is TRBV6-5; a weak D match, TRBD2 (5 bases). The DNA end is a closer match to TRBJ2-7, so the J assignment may be wrong. Germline V gene data show CDR1 as MNHEY and CDR2 as SVGAGI. This CDR3 region has 15 residues.

The gene calls are TRBV7-9 and TRBJ2-6; D remains ambiguous. Trimming took 6 bases from V and 4 from J, leaving 10 bases between them. The CDR3 is 14 residues long. Looked up from germline, CDR1 is SEHNR and CDR2 is FQNEAQ (reference sequence). CDR3 DNA: TGTGCCAGCAGACGAGAGTCAGGGGCCAACGTCCTGACTTTC. It is translated as CASRRESGANVLTF.

The chain combines TRBV10-3 with TRBJ2-1, with D maybe TRBD2 (6 bases). Germline CDR1 and CDR2: ENHRY and SYGVKD. The V gene lost 7 bases and the J gene lost 4 bases, with 11 bases spanning the gap. This CDR3 has 13 residues. CDR3 amino acids: CAINTGEYNEQFF. The CDR3 bases are TGTGCCATCAACACGGGGGAGTACAATGAGCAGTTCTTC.

The chain links TRBV5-1 to TRBJ1-1, with a weak D call TRBD1 (6 bases). V was clipped by 4 bases and J by 4 bases, with 14 bases between them. Per the germline V gene, CDR1 is SGHRS and CDR2 is YFSETQ. The CDR3 contains 14 residues. The CDR3 reads CASSRTGPPTEAFF. For the CDR3, the DNA is TGCGCCAGCAGCAGAACAGGGCCTCCCACTGAAGCTTTCTTT.

The chain combines TRBV28 with TRBJ2-7; D is possibly TRBD1 (6 bases). Trimming removed 8 bases from V and 7 bases from J, with 21 bases in between. The V gene's germline CDR1 is MDHEN and CDR2 SYDVKM. The CDR3 is 14 amino acids. CDR3 sequence (DNA): TGTGCCAGCTTGGAACACGGACAGCCCCGGGAGCAGTACTTC. Protein sequence: CASLEHGQPREQYF.

The chain has TRBV28 and TRBJ1-4; D is possibly TRBD1 (5 bases). CDR3 length equals 14 residues. In germline, CDR1 is MDHEN, CDR2 SYDVKM. V lost 10 bases, J lost 7 bases, and 19 bases lay in between. The CDR3 region is CAIHPGGLGEKLFF. CDR3 DNA sequence: TGTGCCATCCATCCGGGGGGATTGGGTGAAAAACTGTTTTTT.

The gene calls are TRBV19 and TRBJ1-5; TRBD1 matches 8 bases. The germline V gene has CDR1 LNHDA and CDR2 SQIVND (reference sequence). The CDR3 extends over 15 amino acids. V shed 0 bases and J 7 bases; nucleotides not matched to a gene: 5. CDR3 in amino acids: CASSIDRTGRQPQHF. The CDR3 nucleotides are TGTGCCAGTAGTATAGATAGGACAGGGAGACAGCCCCAGCATTTT.

V gene TRBV5-1 combines with J gene TRBJ2-3, with TRBD2 as a possible D gene (6 bases). V gave up 7 bases and J gave up 2 bases, with 14 bases separating them. The CDR3 has 14 amino acids. Looked up from germline, CDR1 is SGHRS and CDR2 is YFSETQ. CDR3 sequence (DNA): TGCGCCAGCCGGGTCCGGGAGTACACAGATACGCAGTATTTT. The encoded protein is CASRVREYTDTQYF.

This chain links TRBV18 with TRBJ2-5, with a tentative D call TRBD1 (6 bases). V dropped 2 bases and J dropped 3 bases, with 7 bases sitting between them. The CDR3 contains 13 residues. Germline V gene data show CDR1 as KGHSH and CDR2 as LQKENI. CDR3: CASSPGTKETQYF. CDR3 in DNA: TGTGCCAGCTCACCAGGGACAAAAGAGACCCAGTACTTC.

The genes are TRBV5-4 and TRBJ2-1; unclear D gene. This CDR3 is 14 amino acids long. Germline V gene data show CDR1 as SGHNT and CDR2 as YYREEE (reference sequence). V was shortened by 5 bases and J by 7 bases, with 16 bases between the two germline ends. Here the CDR3 reads CASRSGPPINEQFF. The CDR3 bases are TGTGCCAGCAGGTCTGGTCCGCCGATAAATGAGCAGTTCTTC.

The chain recombines TRBV18 with TRBJ2-1; 7 bases align to TRBD1. The V segment lost 0 bases and the J segment 4 bases; nucleotides outside the gene matches: 6. The CDR3 totals 16 residues. The germline CDR1 and CDR2 sequences are KGHSH and LQKENI. The CDR3 DNA reads as TGTGCCAGCTCACCACCAAACAGGGGCGGTTACAATGAGCAGTTCTTC. This encodes CASSPPNRGGYNEQFF.

The J gene is TRBJ1-1, the V gene TRBV5-1, with 8 bases matching TRBD1. The CDR3 has 14 amino acids. Germline V gene sequence: CDR1 SGHRS, CDR2 YFSETQ. The V and J ends lost 4 bases and 1 base, in that order; junction bases with no gene match: 3. CDR3 protein: CASSLGQANTEAFF. The CDR3 region has the DNA TGCGCCAGCAGCCTGGGACAGGCGAACACTGAAGCTTTCTTT.

The chain links TRBV6-4 to TRBJ2-7; D is undetermined. V lost 6 bases and J lost 3, with 21 bases in between. The CDR3 has 16 residues. Per the germline V gene, CDR1 is MRHNA and CDR2 is SNTAGT. The chain's CDR3 is CASRNKAPSSVYEQYF. The CDR3 nucleotides read TGTGCCAGCAGAAATAAAGCCCCATCCTCAGTCTACGAGCAGTACTTC.

The gene calls are TRBV5-1 and TRBJ2-7; weak D call: TRBD1 (5 bases). CDR1 and CDR2 (germline): SGHRS, YFSETQ. Trimming left V 0 bases short and J 4 bases short, with 11 bases between. The CDR3 is made up of 14 amino acids. The CDR3 loop is CASSLGGNLYEQYF. CDR3 nucleotides: TGCGCCAGCAGCTTGGGGGGCAATCTTTACGAGCAGTACTTC.

The chain joins TRBV18 to TRBJ2-7; 8 nucleotides line up with TRBD2. V lost 4 bases, J lost 4 bases, and 6 bases stayed unmatched. Germline CDR1 reads KGHSH; CDR2 reads LQKENI. This CDR3 region has 14 residues. CDR3 bases: TGTGCCAGCTCACTACTAGCGGAGGGGTACGAGCAGTACTTC. Translation gives CASSLLAEGYEQYF.

This chain uses TRBV6-5 with TRBJ1-4; no clear D. This CDR3 comprises 16 residues. Germline values: CDR1 MNHEY, CDR2 SVGAGI. V shed 4 bases and J shed 13 bases, with 25 bases lying between them. CDR3 nucleotide sequence: TGTGCCAGCAGTTCCCGGGAGGGTGGTAGAGAAAGTGGACTGTTTTTT. Translating gives CASSSREGGRESGLFF.

The V and J genes are TRBV18 and TRBJ1-5; the D is unclear. Per germline, CDR1 KGHSH and CDR2 LQKENI. The CDR3 runs to 17 residues. Trimming removed 6 bases at V and 0 bases at J, with 18 bases between. CDR3 in amino acids: CASSLDGNFYSNQPQHF. The CDR3 DNA follows: TGTGCCAGCTCCCTCGATGGCAATTTCTATAGCAATCAGCCCCAGCATTTT.

J is TRBJ2-1 and V is TRBV6-1; the match to TRBD2 covers 7 bases. Germline V CDR1 and CDR2: MNHNS, SASEGT. V lost 7 bases, J lost 4 bases, and 4 bases stayed unmatched. The CDR3 loop spans 13 amino acids. The CDR3 reads CASTASGYNEQFF. CDR3 bases: TGTGCCAGCACGGCTAGCGGATACAATGAGCAGTTCTTC.

V gene TRBV27 combines with J gene TRBJ1-3, with unresolved D. The V gene's germline CDR1 is MNHEY and CDR2 SMNVEV (reference sequence). The CDR3 has 17 residues. Trimming pared 8 bases from V and 4 bases from J, leaving 24 bases between. The CDR3 bases are TGTGCCAGCTCCAAGTCCGGTCCTCGAACCCGCGGAAACACCATATATTTT. Its protein product is CASSKSGPRTRGNTIYF.

The genes are TRBV18 and TRBJ1-5, with 8 positions matching TRBD1. The V gene end was trimmed by 0 bases and the J gene end by 7 bases; junction bases not matched to a gene: 14. The CDR3 extends over 18 amino acids. Per germline, CDR1 KGHSH and CDR2 LQKENI. Here the CDR3 DNA reads TGTGCCAGCTCACCACCGGGGACAGGCCTACTCGGGAGCCAGCCCCAGCATTTT. Amino acid sequence: CASSPPGTGLLGSQPQHF.